Listed here are 31 T cell receptor beta chains from one sample, sequenced in a study of cytomegalovirus exposure and HLA in healthy donors. Amplification used 60 Vbeta primers and 13 Jbeta primers. Using immunoSEQ multiplex PCR, the repertoire was profiled, and TCRdb retains in-frame clones only, with some absent. In the table there are over 130,000 clones, 70% to 80% of which are singletons. The source material was PBMCs. These TCRs come from a human donor in good health.

V and J are TRBV7-3 and TRBJ2-5; D is ambiguous. Trimming cost V 3 bases and J 3 bases, with 2 bases left between them. Germline V gene data show CDR1 as SGHTA and CDR2 as FQGTGA. This CDR3 has 11 amino acids. DNA of the CDR3: TGTGCCAGCAGCTTCAAAGAGACCCAGTACTTC. Protein: CASSFKETQYF.

Only a few counts were recorded for this clone. The V gene is TRBV7-9, the J gene TRBJ1-5; the D gene is possibly TRBD1 (5 bases). CDR1 SEHNR and CDR2 FQNEAQ come from the germline V gene (reference sequence). This CDR3 spans 13 amino acids. Trimming cost V 5 bases and J 5 bases, with 10 bases left between them. The CDR3: CASSPDSYQPQHF. In nucleotides, the CDR3 is TGTGCCAGCAGCCCCGACAGTTATCAGCCCCAGCATTTT.

The sample holds one count of this clone. The chain is built from TRBV6-1 and TRBJ1-2; D gene uncertain. The V end lost 8 bases, the J end lost 8 bases, and 9 bases lay between the germline ends. There are 10 residues in the CDR3. CDR1 is MNHNS, CDR2 SASEGT, per germline. In nucleotides, the CDR3 is TGTGCCAGCGGCGGAGGAGGCTACACCTTC. Translation: CASGGGGYTF.

This clone was picked up one time. This chain joins TRBV30 and TRBJ1-2, with D possibly TRBD1 on 6 matching bases. V gave up 2 bases and J gave up 7 bases, with 14 bases separating them. This CDR3 region has 13 residues. Germline V gene data show CDR1 as GTSNPN and CDR2 as SVGIG (reference sequence). The CDR3 loop is CAWSITGMGGYTF. The CDR3 nucleotides are TGTGCCTGGAGTATAACAGGGATGGGTGGCTACACCTTC.

The J gene is TRBJ2-7, the V gene TRBV2, with 9 positions matching TRBD2. The CDR3 totals 15 residues. With 8 bases clipped from V and 5 bases from J, the junction kept 13 bases outside the gene matches. Per germline, CDR1 SNHLY and CDR2 FYNNEI. CDR3 nucleotides: TGTGCCAGCTCTCGCGAGGTGGGACTAGCCCACGAGCAGTACTTC. This encodes CASSREVGLAHEQYF.

This clone has a handful of counts. V usage is TRBV15 and J usage is TRBJ1-1; 8 bases fit TRBD1. The germline gives CDR1 LNHNV, CDR2 YYDKDF (reference sequence). Unmatched junction bases numbered 7, after V lost 0 bases and J lost 1 base. The CDR3 is 17 residues long. DNA of the CDR3: TGTGCCACCAGCAGAGATCTAAAAGGGACAGGGAACACTGAAGCTTTCTTT. This gives the protein CATSRDLKGTGNTEAFF.

The chain is built from TRBV5-6 and TRBJ1-3; a weak D match, TRBD1 (6 bases). This CDR3 spans 16 amino acids. V lost 5 bases and J 0 bases, leaving 15 bases between the germline ends. CDR1 and CDR2 (germline): SGHDT, YYEEEE. The CDR3 bases are TGTGCCAGCAGTCTTACCGGACAGTCCTCTGGAAACACCATATATTTT. Amino acid sequence: CASSLTGQSSGNTIYF.

The chain recombines TRBV30 with TRBJ2-1; 9 bases line up with TRBD2. Germline V gene lookup returns CDR1 GTSNPN and CDR2 SVGIG (reference sequence). V was clipped by 4 bases and J by 8 bases; unmatched bases: 9. CDR3 length: 14 amino acids. The CDR3 spells CAWIGGGVRDEQFF. The CDR3 DNA is TGTGCCTGGATAGGCGGGGGGGTAAGGGATGAGCAGTTCTTC. The full variable domain, with the rest looked up from reference TRBV30 and TRBJ2-1, is SQTIHQWPATLVQPVGSPLSLECTVEGTSNPNLYWYRQAAGRGLQLLFYSVGIGQISSEVPQNLSASRPQDRQFILSSKKLLLSDSGFYLCAWIGGGVRDEQFFGPGTRLTVL.

CDR3 sequence reads: CASSYDRDNSPLHF. Written as DNA, the CDR3 is TGTGCCAGCAGTTACGACAGGGATAATTCACCCCTCCACTTT. The gene calls are TRBV6-6 and TRBJ1-6, with 7 bases matching TRBD1. With V trimmed by 2 bases and J by 5 bases, 0 bases remained unmatched. This CDR3 is built from 14 residues. Per the germline V gene, CDR1 is MNHNY and CDR2 is SVGAGI (reference sequence).

This chain connects TRBV10-3 to TRBJ2-3; TRBD1 agrees at 12 bases. The CDR3 sequence is 14 residues long. CDR1 and CDR2 (germline): ENHRY, SYGVKD. The junction had 2 bases not matched to a gene; V was cut back by 6 bases and J by 4 bases. Here the CDR3 reads CAIRGQGASDTQYF. The CDR3 DNA is TGTGCCATCAGGGGACAGGGGGCCTCAGATACGCAGTATTTT.

This clone was recorded a few times. The rearrangement uses TRBV28 and TRBJ1-1; D unresolved. V was cut by 1 base and J by 1 base, with 7 bases left in between. The CDR3 runs 14 residues. Germline CDR1 reads MDHEN; CDR2 reads SYDVKM. In nucleotides, the CDR3 is TGTGCCAGCAGTTTATTGTACAGGAACACTGAAGCTTTCTTT. Protein: CASSLLYRNTEAFF.

This clone has only a few counts. The chain joins TRBV27 to TRBJ2-1; a possible D gene is TRBD2 (7 bases). V gave up 3 bases and J gave up 3 bases, with 12 bases separating them. CDR1 is MNHEY, CDR2 SMNVEV, per germline (reference sequence). The CDR3 is 15 amino acids. The CDR3 sequence is CASSFGGLSYNEQFF. The CDR3 DNA reads TGTGCCAGCAGTTTCGGGGGGCTTAGCTACAATGAGCAGTTCTTC.

V usage is TRBV4-2 and J usage is TRBJ2-7, with 8 bases lining up with TRBD2. Unmatched junction bases numbered 9, after V lost 2 bases and J lost 0 bases. The germline V gene has CDR1 LGHNA and CDR2 YNFKEQ. This CDR3 spans 17 amino acids. This CDR3 is CASSQTDLAGSSYEQYF. The CDR3 region has the DNA TGTGCCAGCAGCCAAACGGATCTAGCGGGTAGCTCCTACGAGCAGTACTTC.

The rearrangement links TRBV7-8 to TRBJ2-5; the match to TRBD1 covers 8 bases. The DNA end favors TRBJ2-7, so the J call may be wrong. Per the germline V gene, CDR1 is SGHVS and CDR2 is FQNEAQ. This CDR3 is built from 15 residues. As DNA, the CDR3 is TGTGCCAGCAGCTTAGCGGAGACAGGGGTCTACGAGCAGTACTTC. Protein: CASSLAETGVYEQYF.

The chain recombines TRBV18 with TRBJ2-7; 9 nucleotides agree with TRBD2. The CDR3 totals 15 residues. With V trimmed by 2 bases and J by 3 bases, 5 bases remained unmatched. Germline values: CDR1 KGHSH, CDR2 LQKENI. In nucleotides, the CDR3 is TGTGCCAGCTCACCATCCGAAGCGGGAGGCTACGAGCAGTACTTC. This sequence encodes CASSPSEAGGYEQYF. The full variable domain, rest sourced from reference TRBV18 and TRBJ2-7, is NAGVMQNPRHLVRRRGQEARLRCSPMKGHSHVYWYRQLPEEGLKFMVYLQKENIIDESGMPKERFSAEFPKEGPSILRIQQVVRGDSAAYFCASSPSEAGGYEQYFGPGTRLTVT.

The chain joins TRBV18 to TRBJ2-7, with D maybe TRBD2 (5 bases). V lost 6 bases and J 3 bases, leaving 18 bases between the germline ends. This CDR3 comprises 15 residues. Germline V CDR1 and CDR2: KGHSH, LQKENI. The CDR3 loop reads CASSFEPGNRYEQYF. DNA for the CDR3: TGTGCCAGCTCCTTCGAACCGGGAAACCGCTACGAGCAGTACTTC.

V is TRBV5-4 and J is TRBJ2-7; tentatively, D is TRBD2 (6 bases). Germline V gene data show CDR1 as SGHNT and CDR2 as YYREEE (reference sequence). CDR3 size: 15 residues. V lost 4 bases and J 0 bases, leaving 14 bases between the germline ends. The CDR3 sequence: CASSPGTRISYEQYF. The CDR3 nucleotides are TGTGCCAGCAGCCCGGGGACTCGGATCTCCTACGAGCAGTACTTC.

The chain uses TRBV15 and TRBJ2-1, with unresolved D. Per germline, CDR1 LNHNV and CDR2 YYDKDF (reference sequence). V was cut by 6 bases and J by 3 bases, with 3 bases left in between. The CDR3 runs to 11 residues. CDR3 protein: CATRHYNEQFF. In DNA form, the CDR3 reads TGTGCCACCAGACACTACAATGAGCAGTTCTTC.

The chain is built from TRBV5-1 and TRBJ1-3; perhaps TRBD1 as D (6 bases). CDR1 is SGHRS, CDR2 YFSETQ, per germline. CDR3 length: 18 residues. V gave up 2 bases and J gave up 0 bases, with 18 bases separating them. The CDR3 is CASSFGPGEPHSGNTIYF. Here the CDR3 DNA reads TGCGCCAGCAGCTTCGGACCAGGGGAACCTCACTCTGGAAACACCATATATTTT.

The chain has TRBV6-5 and TRBJ1-2; D gene ambiguous. With 6 bases removed from V and 1 base from J, the gap between germline ends came to 15 bases. The CDR3 has 15 amino acids. Germline assignment: CDR1 MNHEY and CDR2 SVGAGI. The CDR3 sequence: CASRQPGSLNYGYTF. The CDR3 nucleotides read TGTGCCAGCAGACAACCGGGATCACTTAACTATGGCTACACCTTC.

The chain has TRBV19 and TRBJ2-7, with 8 bases identical to TRBD1. The length of the CDR3 is 16 residues. Germline CDR1 LNHDA, CDR2 SQIVND (reference sequence). J lost 3 bases, V lost 4 bases, and 11 bases had no gene match. The CDR3 DNA is TGTGCCAGTAGTACCCCGTGGACAGGGTCCGGCTACGAGCAGTACTTC. Its translation: CASSTPWTGSGYEQYF. The full variable domain, with the rest looked up from reference TRBV19 and TRBJ2-7, is DGGITQSPKYLFRKEGQNVTLSCEQNLNHDAMYWYRQDPGQGLRLIYYSQIVNDFQKGDIAEGYSVSREKKESFPLTVTSAQKNPTAFYLCASSTPWTGSGYEQYFGPGTRLTVT.

The chain is built from TRBV2 and TRBJ1-1; tentatively, D is TRBD1 (5 bases). The CDR3 extends over 11 amino acids. V was shortened by 7 bases and J by 3 bases, with 6 bases between the two germline ends. In germline, CDR1 is SNHLY, CDR2 FYNNEI. The CDR3 DNA reads TGTGCCAGCAAACAGGACACTGAAGCTTTCTTT. Encoded protein: CASKQDTEAFF. Drawing the rest from reference TRBV2 and TRBJ1-1, the complete variable domain is EPEVTQTPSHQVTQMGQEVILRCVPISNHLYFYWYRQILGQKVEFLVSFYNNEISEKSEIFDDQFSVERPDGSNFTLKIRSTKLEDSAMYFCASKQDTEAFFGQGTRLTVV.

V is TRBV6-5 and J is TRBJ1-3; 8 nucleotides align to TRBD1. The CDR3 runs to 15 residues. V was pared by 6 bases and J by 2 bases, with 6 bases of the junction left unmatched. Per the germline V gene, CDR1 is MNHEY and CDR2 is SVGAGI. DNA for the CDR3: TGTGCCAGCAGGCCGGACAGGGTTCCTGGAAACACCATATATTTT. It specifies CASRPDRVPGNTIYF.

This clone was picked up a small number of times. The V gene is TRBV7-3, the J gene TRBJ2-2, with 7 bases aligning to TRBD2. The CDR3 contains 14 residues. Germline V lookup: CDR1 SGHTA, CDR2 FQGTGA. J was trimmed by 5 bases and V by 5 bases; bases with no gene match: 5. The DNA of the CDR3 is TGTGCCAGCAGCCTGGGGACTACAACCGGGGAGCTGTTTTTT. Its protein is CASSLGTTTGELFF.

The chain uses TRBV18 and TRBJ2-7; no clear D gene. Germline V gene sequence: CDR1 KGHSH, CDR2 LQKENI. This CDR3 region has 13 residues. V lost 0 bases and J 6 bases, leaving 9 bases between the germline ends. CDR3 protein: CASSPPPSGEQYF. CDR3 bases: TGTGCCAGCTCACCACCCCCCTCGGGCGAGCAGTACTTC.

The gene calls are TRBV15 and TRBJ2-7, with 7 bases matching TRBD2. V shed 0 bases, J shed 2 bases, and the junction held 10 bases outside the gene matches. This CDR3 has 17 residues. Germline V gene lookup returns CDR1 LNHNV and CDR2 YYDKDF (reference sequence). CDR3 bases: TGTGCCACCAGCAGAGATGATGTAGGGAGGGCCCCCTACGAGCAGTACTTC. Protein sequence: CATSRDDVGRAPYEQYF.

J is TRBJ2-7 and V is TRBV5-4; D is undetermined. The CDR3 totals 14 residues. Between the trimmed V and J ends, which lost 7 bases and 1 base, there was a span of 15 bases. Germline V CDR1 and CDR2: SGHNT, YYREEE (reference sequence). This CDR3 reads CASQSEPGSYEQYF. The DNA for the CDR3 is TGTGCCAGCCAAAGCGAACCTGGATCCTACGAGCAGTACTTC.

The CDR3 loop is CASSESSGGAMDTQYF. In nucleotides, the CDR3 is TGTGCCAGCAGTGAGAGTAGCGGGGGGGCCATGGATACGCAGTATTTT. J is TRBJ2-3 and V is TRBV6-1, with 11 bases identical to TRBD2. The CDR3 covers 16 residues. Unmatched junction bases numbered 8, after V lost 3 bases and J lost 6 bases. CDR1 and CDR2 from the germline V gene are MNHNS and SASEGT.

The J gene is TRBJ1-6, the V gene TRBV25-1, with a weak D call TRBD1 (5 bases). This CDR3 has 16 amino acids. Germline V gives CDR1 MGHDK, CDR2 SYGVNS. Trimming shortened V by 4 bases and J by 1 base, and 11 bases separated the two germline ends. CDR3 loop: CASSANSGSYNSPLHF. The CDR3 nucleotides are TGTGCCAGCAGTGCAAACTCAGGGTCCTATAATTCACCCCTCCACTTT.

V gene TRBV6-5 combines with J gene TRBJ1-2; the D gene is possibly TRBD1 (6 bases). With 6 bases removed from V and 0 bases from J, the gap between germline ends came to 11 bases. Germline V CDR1 and CDR2: MNHEY, SVGAGI. The length of the CDR3 is 14 residues. The CDR3 region is CASRLDSANYGYTF. The CDR3 DNA is TGTGCCAGCAGACTGGACAGCGCTAACTATGGCTACACCTTC.

J is TRBJ2-2 and V is TRBV9; no clear D. V shed 1 base and J shed 0 bases, with 7 bases lying between them. This CDR3 region has 15 residues. Germline CDR1 SGDLS, CDR2 YYNGEE. The CDR3 protein is CASSVNRANTGELFF. For the CDR3, the DNA is TGTGCCAGCAGCGTAAACCGAGCGAACACCGGGGAGCTGTTTTTT. The full variable domain, its missing parts supplied by reference TRBV9 and TRBJ2-2, is DSGVTQTPKHLITATGQRVTLRCSPRSGDLSVYWYQQSLDQGLQFLIQYYNGEERAKGNILERFSAQQFPDLHSELNLSSLELGDSALYFCASSVNRANTGELFFGEGSRLTVL.